This T cell receptor (beta chain) was identified in a study of blood T cell repertoires in COVID-19. For the study at large: From T cells, B-cell-depleted T cells, or PBMCs came the material, which was cDNA or gDNA.

Per the study methods: Reference gene primer amplification in the assay estimated nucleated cell counts. The table came from immunoSEQ multiplex PCR; TCRdb's copy has only in-frame clones and leaves some out. Clone size and the V and J calls come from that table; the DNA yielded D and trimming. The sample comprises fewer than 200,000 clones, around four fifths of which are singletons, and roughly 8% rests with the top ten. Germline lookup yields CDR1 LGHDT and CDR2 YNNKEL (reference sequence). The CDR3 has 15 residues. With 1 base removed from V and 3 bases from J, the gap between germline ends came to 12 bases.

This chain links TRBV3-1 (or the pseudogene TRBV3-2) with TRBJ1-2, with D possibly matching TRBD1 (5 bases). The receptor comes from a man aged 35 to 55 who had recovered from COVID-19. Sequencing was done on a sample of peripheral blood. The CDR3 DNA reads as TGTGCCAGCAGCCAAGGTAGCAGGGTGGACTATGGCTACACCTTC. Its translation is CASSQGSRVDYGYTF.